The 9 T cell receptor beta chains presented below share a single source sample, sequenced in a study of blood T cell repertoires in COVID-19. The repertoire was sequenced with immunoSEQ multiplex PCR; TCRdb's copy has only in-frame clones and lacks some. The sample holds about 310,000 clones; 85% are singletons and the top ten take approximately 1.9%. Input material: PBMCs or T cells enriched from blood (not recorded which). The receptors shown here come from a woman in her twenties or thirties who had been exposed to COVID-19.

This clone appeared a few times. This chain links TRBV6-5 with TRBJ2-1; 8 positions match TRBD1. From germline, CDR1 is MNHEY and CDR2 SVGAGI. This CDR3 is built from 16 residues. Trimming removed 4 bases from V and 0 bases from J; junction bases left unmatched: 5. This CDR3 reads CASSSPGQVSYNEQFF. The CDR3, as DNA: TGTGCCAGCAGTTCCCCGGGACAGGTCTCCTACAATGAGCAGTTCTTC.

V usage is TRBV27 and J usage is TRBJ2-7; 12 nucleotides match TRBD2. The CDR3 is 16 residues long. Germline loops: CDR1 MNHEY, CDR2 SMNVEV (reference sequence). Trimming took 6 bases from V and 4 from J; bases not matched to a gene: 10. DNA of the CDR3: TGTGCCAGCAGCTCGAGGACTAGCGGGATTATTTACGAGCAGTACTTC. Protein product: CASSSRTSGIIYEQYF.

This clone was picked up a small number of times. The chain joins TRBV2 to TRBJ2-7; 11 nucleotides agree with TRBD1. Germline CDR1 is SNHLY and CDR2 is FYNNEI. The CDR3 is 15 amino acids. V lost 1 base, J lost 2 bases, and 1 base stayed unmatched. In DNA, the CDR3 is TGTGCCAGCAGTGAAGAGGGACAGGGGGCCTACGAGCAGTACTTC. Encoded protein: CASSEEGQGAYEQYF.

The V gene is TRBV28, the J gene TRBJ2-1; 7 nucleotides match TRBD1. The CDR3 sequence is 14 residues long. Germline loops: CDR1 MDHEN, CDR2 SYDVKM. V lost 9 bases and J lost 10; bases outside the gene matches: 15. CDR3 residues: CASKSNEGAGEQFF. The CDR3 DNA is TGTGCCAGTAAAAGTAATGAGGGGGCCGGAGAGCAGTTCTTC.

This clone was seen a single time. This rearrangement joins TRBV10-3 to TRBJ1-2, with 7 bases fitting TRBD1. CDR1 is ENHRY and CDR2 is SYGVKD in the germline V gene. The trim removed 6 bases at V and 2 bases at J, leaving 0 bases unmatched. CDR3 length: 12 residues. CDR3 loop: CAIRDRNYGYTF. The CDR3 DNA reads TGTGCCATCAGGGACAGGAACTATGGCTACACCTTC.

The V gene is TRBV9, the J gene TRBJ1-1, with TRBD1 identical over 9 bases. V trimming: 0 bases; J trimming: 11 bases; junction bases outside the gene matches: 8. The CDR3 covers 14 residues. Germline V gene lookup returns CDR1 SGDLS and CDR2 YYNGEE. DNA of the CDR3: TGTGCCAGCAGCGTAGAAACCGGGACAGGGTTGGCTTTCTTT. Translation gives CASSVETGTGLAFF.

The chain links TRBV28 to TRBJ2-7; D gene ambiguous. Trimming pared 11 bases from V and 4 bases from J, leaving 12 bases between. This CDR3 spans 11 amino acids. Per the germline V gene, CDR1 is MDHEN and CDR2 is SYDVKM. As DNA, the CDR3 is TGTGCCTGTCAGAATCTTTACGAGCAGTACTTC. Its translation: CACQNLYEQYF.

This clone was recorded a few times. The chain has TRBV7-8 and TRBJ1-1, with a possible D match to TRBD1 (6 bases). The CDR3 contains 15 residues. Germline-derived CDR1 and CDR2 are SGHVS and FQNEAQ. V lost 8 bases, J lost 0 bases, and 16 bases lay in between. Here the CDR3 DNA reads TGTGCCAGCGAACTAGGGACAACAATGAACACTGAAGCTTTCTTT. It specifies CASELGTTMNTEAFF. Full variable domain (outside the CDR3, taken from reference TRBV7-8 and TRBJ1-1): GAGVSQSPRYKVAKRGQDVALRCDPISGHVSLFWYQQALGQGPEFLTYFQNEAQLDKSGLPSDRFFAERPEGSVSTLKIQRTQQEDSAVYLCASELGTTMNTEAFFGQGTRLTVV.

The chain couples TRBV28 to TRBJ1-2; D perhaps matches TRBD1 (5 bases). The CDR3 is made up of 14 amino acids. V dropped 3 bases and J dropped 0 bases, with 8 bases sitting between them. In germline, CDR1 is MDHEN, CDR2 SYDVKM. The CDR3: CASSFRGANYGYTF. For the CDR3, the DNA is TGTGCCAGCAGTTTCCGGGGGGCTAACTATGGCTACACCTTC.